Following are 5 T cell receptor beta chains from one sample sequenced in a study of blood T cell repertoires in COVID-19. Using immunoSEQ multiplex PCR, the repertoire was profiled, and TCRdb retains in-frame clones only, with some absent. Of some 300,000 clones listed, around 90% are singletons. The sample consisted of peripheral blood. The receptors here all came from a woman aged 35 to 49 with COVID-19, enrolled during active disease.

This chain links TRBV5-1 with TRBJ2-5, with TRBD2 matching 9 bases. The CDR3 consists of 14 residues. With 0 bases clipped from V and 4 bases from J, the junction kept 1 base outside the gene matches. Germline CDR1 and CDR2: SGHRS and YFSETQ. The CDR3 loop reads CASSLELAGETQYF. CDR3 DNA: TGCGCCAGCAGCTTGGAACTAGCGGGAGAGACCCAGTACTTC. The whole variable domain, remainder taken from reference TRBV5-1 and TRBJ2-5, is KAGVTQTPRYLIKTRGQQVTLSCSPISGHRSVSWYQQTPGQGLQFLFEYFSETQRNKGNFPGRFSGRQFSNSRSEMNVSTLELGDSALYLCASSLELAGETQYFGPGTRLLVL.

V and J are TRBV19 and TRBJ1-5; no definite D call. This CDR3 comprises 13 residues. V lost 9 bases and J 4 bases, leaving 13 bases between the germline ends. Germline V gene lookup returns CDR1 LNHDA and CDR2 SQIVND (reference sequence). DNA for the CDR3: TGTGCCAGCCGATCCCTAGGAAATCAGCCCCAGCATTTT. This sequence encodes CASRSLGNQPQHF. Complete variable domain (other parts from reference TRBV19 and TRBJ1-5): DGGITQSPKYLFRKEGQNVTLSCEQNLNHDAMYWYRQDPGQGLRLIYYSQIVNDFQKGDIAEGYSVSREKKESFPLTVTSAQKNPTAFYLCASRSLGNQPQHFGDGTRLSIL.

V gene TRBV3-1 (or the pseudogene TRBV3-2) combines with J gene TRBJ2-2, with D unclear. The CDR3 totals 14 residues. Deletions cut 1 base from V and 8 bases from J, with 11 bases between. Germline V CDR1 and CDR2: LGHDT, YNNKEL (reference sequence). CDR3 residues: CASSQVVGTGELFF. In nucleotides, the CDR3 is TGTGCCAGCAGCCAAGTAGTTGGTACGGGGGAGCTGTTTTTT.

This sequence joins TRBV19 and TRBJ2-7; 9 bases fit TRBD2. V gave up 5 bases and J gave up 2 bases; unmatched junction bases: 7. The germline gives CDR1 LNHDA, CDR2 SQIVND (reference sequence). This CDR3 is 15 amino acids long. CDR3 protein: CASSEPGLAPYEQYF. The CDR3 DNA follows: TGTGCCAGTAGTGAGCCGGGACTAGCACCCTACGAGCAGTACTTC.

The J gene is TRBJ2-3, the V gene TRBV19; D may be TRBD2 (6 bases). Per germline, CDR1 LNHDA and CDR2 SQIVND (reference sequence). The V end lost 9 bases, the J end lost 3 bases, and 16 bases lay between the germline ends. This CDR3 comprises 14 residues. The CDR3 loop reads CASGTGFRTDTQYF. Written as DNA, the CDR3 is TGTGCCAGCGGGACTGGTTTTAGGACAGATACGCAGTATTTT.